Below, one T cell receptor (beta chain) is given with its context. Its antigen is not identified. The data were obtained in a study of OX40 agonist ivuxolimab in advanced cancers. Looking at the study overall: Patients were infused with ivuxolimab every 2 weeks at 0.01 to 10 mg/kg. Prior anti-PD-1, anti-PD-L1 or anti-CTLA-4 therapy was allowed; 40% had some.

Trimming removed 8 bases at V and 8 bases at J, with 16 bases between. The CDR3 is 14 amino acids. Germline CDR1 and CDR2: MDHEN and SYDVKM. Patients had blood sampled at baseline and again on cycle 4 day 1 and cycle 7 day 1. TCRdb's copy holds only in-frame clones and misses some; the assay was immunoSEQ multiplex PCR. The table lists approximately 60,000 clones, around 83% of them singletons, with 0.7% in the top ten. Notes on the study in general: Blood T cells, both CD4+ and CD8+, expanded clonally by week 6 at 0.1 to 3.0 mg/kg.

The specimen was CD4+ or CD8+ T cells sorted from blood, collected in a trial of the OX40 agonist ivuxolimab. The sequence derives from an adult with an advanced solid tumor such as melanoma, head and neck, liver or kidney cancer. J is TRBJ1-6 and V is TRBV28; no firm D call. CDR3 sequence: CASVDPGFYSPLHF. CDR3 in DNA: TGTGCCAGCGTAGACCCGGGGTTTTATTCACCCCTCCACTTT.